The next 7 T cell receptor beta chains were all read from a single sample in a study of T cell responses to AZD1222 COVID-19 vaccine. Sequenced by immunoSEQ multiplex PCR; TCRdb stores in-frame clones only, minus some. In the table there are approximately 120,000 clones, roughly nine tenths of which are singletons. This specimen consisted of peripheral blood, obtained on day 0 of AZD1222 vaccination. These receptors all come from an adult in good health.

The chain carries TRBV5-1 and TRBJ1-5; 7 bases align to TRBD1. The germline CDR1 and CDR2 sequences are SGHRS and YFSETQ. Trimming took 5 bases from V and 7 from J; bases not matched to a gene: 12. This CDR3 comprises 15 residues. The CDR3: CASREGTGVEQPQHF. DNA for the CDR3: TGCGCCAGCAGAGAGGGAACAGGGGTTGAGCAGCCCCAGCATTTT.

J is TRBJ2-2 and V is TRBV7-9; no reliable D call. Germline CDR1 reads SEHNR; CDR2 reads FQNEAQ (reference sequence). This CDR3 is built from 13 residues. Trimming removed 1 base at V and 6 bases at J, with 6 bases between. The CDR3 protein is CASSLVLAGELFF. CDR3 nucleotides: TGTGCCAGCAGCTTAGTCCTGGCCGGGGAGCTGTTTTTT.

The gene calls are TRBV7-9 and TRBJ1-4; TRBD1 matches at 10 bases. CDR1 is SEHNR, CDR2 FQNEAQ, per germline (reference sequence). The CDR3 is 15 amino acids. Unmatched junction bases numbered 6, after V lost 5 bases and J lost 6 bases. CDR3 bases: TGTGCCAGCAGCCCCCCCGGGACAGGGGATGAAAAACTGTTTTTT. This gives the protein CASSPPGTGDEKLFF.

Only one count was recorded for this clone. The V call is TRBV30, the J call TRBJ1-4; TRBD1 matches 8 bases. With 0 bases clipped from V and 7 bases from J, the junction kept 1 base outside the gene matches. Germline CDR1 and CDR2: GTSNPN and SVGIG (reference sequence). The CDR3 length is 13 residues. CDR3 coding DNA: TGTGCCTGGAGTGTACAGGGGGGTGAAAAACTGTTTTTT. Translation: CAWSVQGGEKLFF.

V usage is TRBV7-2 and J usage is TRBJ2-5; a weak D match, TRBD2 (6 bases). CDR1 is SGHTA and CDR2 is FQGNSA in the germline V gene. With 0 bases removed from V and 5 bases from J, the gap between germline ends came to 16 bases. The CDR3 consists of 16 residues. The DNA for the CDR3 is TGTGCCAGCAGCTTAGCGGGTAGCGGAGGATCGGAGACCCAGTACTTC. It translates to CASSLAGSGGSETQYF.

The chain couples TRBV18 to TRBJ2-3; TRBD2 might be the D (6 bases). Trimming cost V 0 bases and J 4 bases, with 11 bases left between them. CDR3 length: 15 amino acids. Germline lookup yields CDR1 KGHSH and CDR2 LQKENI. The CDR3: CASSPPRRAADTQYF. The CDR3 coding sequence is TGTGCCAGCTCACCACCTAGGAGGGCCGCAGATACGCAGTATTTT. The whole variable domain, remainder taken from reference TRBV18 and TRBJ2-3, is NAGVMQNPRHLVRRRGQEARLRCSPMKGHSHVYWYRQLPEEGLKFMVYLQKENIIDESGMPKERFSAEFPKEGPSILRIQQVVRGDSAAYFCASSPPRRAADTQYFGPGTRLTVL.

V gene TRBV21-1 combines with J gene TRBJ1-2. TRBV21-1 is flagged as a pseudogene. The CDR3 runs 14 residues. CDR3 protein: CASSKVRTLGGYTF. CDR3 bases: TGTGCCAGCAGCAAAGTCCGGACTTTAGGAGGCTACACCTTC.